This entry concerns a single TCR beta chain. The data were obtained in a study of shared clonotypes between healthy human individuals. Per the germline V gene, CDR1 is GTSNPN and CDR2 is SVGIG (reference sequence). The CDR3 is 13 amino acids. V gave up 6 bases and J gave up 1 base; unmatched junction bases: 3. Profiled with immunoSEQ multiplex PCR; TCRdb holds only in-frame clones, not every one. The sample carries approximately 500,000 clones, about 79% recorded once. The chain carries TRBV30 and TRBJ2-7; 10 nucleotides align to TRBD2. The clonotype was recovered from a woman aged 40 to 49 in good health. Some clones in this sample may be carry-over from other donors' samples. Sequences were obtained from PBMCs. The CDR3 nucleotides are TGTGCCTGTCGGACTAGCGGTTCCTACGAGCAGTACTTC. Its protein product is CACRTSGSYEQYF.